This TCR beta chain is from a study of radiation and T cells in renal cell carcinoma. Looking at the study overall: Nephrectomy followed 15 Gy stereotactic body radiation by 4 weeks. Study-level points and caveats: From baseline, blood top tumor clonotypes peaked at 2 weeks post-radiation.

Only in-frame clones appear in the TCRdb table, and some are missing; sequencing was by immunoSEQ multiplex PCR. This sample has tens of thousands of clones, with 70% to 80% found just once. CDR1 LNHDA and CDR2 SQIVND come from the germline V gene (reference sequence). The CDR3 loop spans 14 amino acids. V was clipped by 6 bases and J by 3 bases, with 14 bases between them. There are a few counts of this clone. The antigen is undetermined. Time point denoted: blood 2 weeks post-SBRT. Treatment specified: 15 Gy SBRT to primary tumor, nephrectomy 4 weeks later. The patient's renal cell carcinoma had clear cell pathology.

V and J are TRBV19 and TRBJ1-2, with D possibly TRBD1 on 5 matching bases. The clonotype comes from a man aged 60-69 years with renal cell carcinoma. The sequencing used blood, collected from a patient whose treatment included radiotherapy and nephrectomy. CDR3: CASSSIGGDYGYTF. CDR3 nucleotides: TGTGCCAGTAGCTCGATCGGAGGGGACTATGGCTACACCTTC.